The next 27 T cell receptor beta chains were all read from a single sample in a study of patients and donors after allogeneic stem cell transplantation. TCRdb re-called the RT-PCR reads through MiXCR, storing one row per CDR3 protein. The sample consists of roughly 940,000 distinct CDR3 sequences, roughly 18% of them appearing once. Sequencing was carried out using blood, either unsorted or a sorted T cell fraction (not recorded which). The receptor set was obtained from a human donor who was either an allogeneic HSCT recipient or a stem cell or donor lymphocyte infusion donor (not recorded which). It is not recorded whose cells these are; they may come from a transplant donor.

The table lists this clonotype with a few counts. The CDR3 reads CASSFATVIYGYTF. CDR3 sequence (DNA): TGTGCCAGCAGTTTTGCGACAGTAATCTATGGCTACACCTTC. This chain connects TRBV12-3 or TRBV12-4 to TRBJ1-2; the D gene is possibly TRBD1 (5 bases). The CDR3 consists of 14 residues. V was trimmed by 3 bases and J by 4 bases, leaving 12 bases between them.

The chain uses TRBV5-1 and TRBJ1-2, with 10 bases that match TRBD1. Germline-derived CDR1 and CDR2 are SGHRS and YFSETQ. With V trimmed by 4 bases and J by 4 bases, 10 bases remained unmatched. This CDR3 spans 16 amino acids. In DNA, the CDR3 is TGCGCCAGCAGCAGGAGGGGACAGGGGCACTCCTATGGCTACACCTTC. It translates to CASSRRGQGHSYGYTF.

V and J are TRBV15 and TRBJ1-4; D gene unclear. V was shortened by 1 base and J by 5 bases, with 5 bases between the two germline ends. The CDR3 runs to 13 residues. Germline CDR1 is LNHNV and CDR2 is YYDKDF (reference sequence). The CDR3 reads CATSRGLNEKLFF. In DNA form, the CDR3 reads TGTGCCACCAGCAGAGGACTGAATGAAAAACTGTTTTTT.

The V gene is TRBV20-1, the J gene TRBJ1-4; a possible D gene is TRBD1 (6 bases). The CDR3 spans 13 residues. Germline V CDR1 and CDR2: DFQATT, SNEGSKA (reference sequence). Trimming removed 5 bases at V and 8 bases at J, with 15 bases between. For the CDR3, the DNA is TGCAGTGCTGATCATAGGGGGGGGGAAAAACTGTTTTTT. Its protein is CSADHRGGEKLFF.

This clonotype showed up just a few times. The chain carries TRBV27 and TRBJ1-2, with a weak D call TRBD1 (6 bases). The CDR3 totals 15 residues. Deletions cut 5 bases from V and 4 bases from J, with 17 bases between. The germline CDR1 and CDR2 sequences are MNHEY and SMNVEV (reference sequence). The CDR3 sequence is CASSPNREMSYGYTF. The DNA for the CDR3 is TGTGCCAGCAGTCCAAACAGGGAGATGAGCTATGGCTACACCTTC.

This clonotype was detected a few times. J is TRBJ1-5 and V is TRBV20-1, with TRBD1 as a possible D gene (5 bases). The CDR3 runs to 18 residues. Trimming pared 6 bases from V and 0 bases from J, leaving 24 bases between. Germline CDR1 DFQATT, CDR2 SNEGSKA (reference sequence). The CDR3 sequence: CSAQIRGNHPYSNQPQHF. CDR3 in DNA: TGCAGTGCCCAGATACGGGGGAATCACCCCTATAGCAATCAGCCCCAGCATTTT.

The chain combines TRBV7-2 with TRBJ2-1; the match to TRBD2 covers 13 bases. The ends lost 2 bases at V and 6 bases at J; junction bases unmatched: 7. CDR1 is SGHTA and CDR2 is FQGNSA in the germline V gene. This CDR3 has 17 amino acids. The CDR3 sequence is CASSLYRTSGGGNEQFF. CDR3 in DNA: TGTGCCAGCAGCTTATACAGGACTAGCGGGGGAGGCAATGAGCAGTTCTTC.

The genes are TRBV28 and TRBJ2-4; no firm D call. This CDR3 has 15 residues. V gave up 3 bases and J gave up 4 bases, with 13 bases separating them. CDR1 and CDR2 from the germline V gene are MDHEN and SYDVKM. The CDR3 nucleotides are TGTGCCAGCAGTTTTCGGATGGGTCAAAAAAACATTCAGTACTTC. Translation: CASSFRMGQKNIQYF.

The chain joins TRBV12-3 or TRBV12-4 to TRBJ1-1; D remains ambiguous. The CDR3 is 14 residues long. Trimming pared 4 bases from V and 4 bases from J, leaving 13 bases between. CDR3 residues: CASSSFGDLTEAFF. The CDR3 DNA reads TGTGCCAGCAGTTCATTCGGGGATCTCACTGAAGCTTTCTTT.

Only a few counts were recorded for this clonotype. The chain links TRBV19 to TRBJ1-5; no firm D call. V was trimmed by 3 bases and J by 0 bases, leaving 15 bases between them. The CDR3 has 17 residues. The V gene's germline CDR1 is LNHDA and CDR2 SQIVND (reference sequence). Here the CDR3 reads CASSISYWRLSNQPQHF. DNA for the CDR3: TGTGCCAGTAGTATCTCGTATTGGCGTCTTAGCAATCAGCCCCAGCATTTT.

Only a few counts were recorded for this clonotype. The gene calls are TRBV11-2 and TRBJ1-2, with a possible D match to TRBD1 (5 bases). From germline, CDR1 is SGHAT and CDR2 FQNNGV. This CDR3 has 15 residues. V dropped 1 base and J dropped 6 bases, with 15 bases sitting between them. DNA for the CDR3: TGTGCCAGCAGCTTAGCAGGGATCCTCTTCGATGGCTACACCTTC. It is translated as CASSLAGILFDGYTF.

This chain uses TRBV13 with TRBJ2-5, with TRBD1 matching 8 bases. The CDR3 sequence is 16 residues long. Trimming at V came to 2 bases and at J to 5 bases, leaving 10 bases not matched to a gene. Germline V gene data show CDR1 as PRHDT and CDR2 as FYEKMQ (reference sequence). CDR3 sequence: CASSLKEDREKETQYF. The CDR3 coding sequence is TGTGCCAGCAGCTTAAAAGAGGACAGGGAGAAGGAGACCCAGTACTTC.

This clonotype was detected ten times or more. The genes are TRBV2 and TRBJ2-3; D is unresolved. The germline V gene has CDR1 SNHLY and CDR2 FYNNEI. Trimming shortened V by 7 bases and J by 1 base, and 3 bases separated the two germline ends. This CDR3 has 11 residues. The CDR3 reads CASTRTDTQYF. For the CDR3, the DNA is TGTGCCAGCACCCGCACAGATACGCAGTATTTT.

This sequence joins TRBV20-1 and TRBJ2-7; TRBD2 agrees at 10 bases. This CDR3 is 18 amino acids long. The germline V gene has CDR1 DFQATT and CDR2 SNEGSKA (reference sequence). J gave up 2 bases and V 0 bases, and 13 bases lay outside the gene matches. CDR3 nucleotide sequence: TGCAGTGCTAGAGAAGGGACTAGCGAGCGGGGTAGGCCCTACGAGCAGTACTTC. The encoded protein is CSAREGTSERGRPYEQYF.

V and J are TRBV3-1 and TRBJ2-5; TRBD2 matches 7 bases. The CDR3 is made up of 16 amino acids. Per the germline V gene, CDR1 is LGHDT and CDR2 is YNNKEL (reference sequence). V lost 4 bases and J lost 4; bases outside the gene matches: 12. The CDR3 bases are TGTGCCAGCAGCCCGGTGACGACTAGCTTGAGAGAGACCCAGTACTTC. Its translation is CASSPVTTSLRETQYF.

This clonotype was picked up a small number of times. V and J are TRBV3-1 and TRBJ2-7, with D unresolved. The CDR3 extends over 12 amino acids. Trimming removed 4 bases at V and 5 bases at J, with 9 bases between. Germline V lookup: CDR1 LGHDT, CDR2 YNNKEL (reference sequence). CDR3 sequence reads: CASSRTSHEQYF. CDR3 in DNA: TGTGCCAGCAGCCGGACGTCCCACGAGCAGTACTTC.

This chain links TRBV2 with TRBJ2-5; 7 nucleotides agree with TRBD1. Unmatched junction bases numbered 9, after V lost 6 bases and J lost 5 bases. Germline CDR1 reads SNHLY; CDR2 reads FYNNEI. The CDR3 spans 14 residues. The CDR3 loop reads CASSKYRGRETQYF. Here the CDR3 DNA reads TGTGCCAGCAGCAAATACAGGGGTCGGGAGACCCAGTACTTC.

This clonotype was found a few times. This rearrangement joins TRBV3-1 to TRBJ1-1; TRBD1 might be the D (5 bases). V dropped 4 bases and J dropped 6 bases, with 21 bases sitting between them. Per germline, CDR1 LGHDT and CDR2 YNNKEL (reference sequence). This CDR3 region has 16 residues. In nucleotides, the CDR3 is TGTGCCAGCAGCCGATCCACCGGGACCGAGTCGGCTGAAGCTTTCTTT. It is translated as CASSRSTGTESAEAFF.

The chain joins TRBV30 to TRBJ1-5; D uncertain. The CDR3 is 13 amino acids. The V end lost 3 bases, the J end lost 3 bases, and 9 bases lay between the germline ends. Germline loops: CDR1 GTSNPN, CDR2 SVGIG (reference sequence). The CDR3 spells CAWSRDINQPQHF. CDR3 DNA: TGTGCCTGGAGCAGAGATATCAATCAGCCCCAGCATTTT.

This clonotype was found a few times. The chain combines TRBV6-5 with TRBJ1-3; unclear D gene. The CDR3 has 15 residues. Per germline, CDR1 MNHEY and CDR2 SVGAGI. Trimming left V 0 bases short and J 7 bases short, with 13 bases between. CDR3 in DNA: TGTGCCAGCAGTTACTCCGGACCCGAAAGTAACACCATATATTTT. Amino acids: CASSYSGPESNTIYF.

The table lists this clonotype with a few counts. The chain uses TRBV5-1 and TRBJ2-3; 15 nucleotides match TRBD2. Per the germline V gene, CDR1 is SGHRS and CDR2 is YFSETQ. The V and J ends lost 4 bases and 3 bases, in that order; junction bases with no gene match: 9. The CDR3 spans 18 residues. CDR3 bases: TGCGCCAGCAGCCGGACTAGCGGGAGGGCCACCGTAACAGATACGCAGTATTTT. Translating gives CASSRTSGRATVTDTQYF.

J is TRBJ2-5 and V is TRBV10-3; 8 bases align to TRBD1. CDR1 is ENHRY and CDR2 is SYGVKD in the germline V gene. The V segment lost 2 bases and the J segment 5 bases; nucleotides outside the gene matches: 7. This CDR3 contains 15 residues. CDR3 residues: CAISETPGGGETQYF. The CDR3 DNA follows: TGTGCCATCAGTGAGACCCCAGGGGGCGGGGAGACCCAGTACTTC.

This clonotype was counted between two and nine times. V usage is TRBV7-3 and J usage is TRBJ2-2, with 8 bases lining up with TRBD2. The CDR3 runs to 14 residues. The germline gives CDR1 SGHTA, CDR2 FQGTGA. The ends lost 3 bases at V and 11 bases at J; junction bases unmatched: 8. Here the CDR3 reads CASSFAPGGSELFF. The CDR3 DNA follows: TGTGCCAGCAGCTTCGCACCGGGAGGGAGTGAGCTGTTTTTT.

The rearrangement joins TRBV20-1 to TRBJ2-7, with D hard to call. This CDR3 contains 11 residues. Deletions cut 6 bases from V and 4 bases from J, with 10 bases between. Germline CDR1 reads DFQATT; CDR2 reads SNEGSKA (reference sequence). The DNA of the CDR3 is TGCAGTGCGACGCTACAGTACGAGCAGTACTTC. Its protein is CSATLQYEQYF.

This clonotype was picked up many times. This chain connects TRBV18 to TRBJ2-6, with 7 bases matching TRBD1. The CDR3 has 15 residues. Trimming cost V 6 bases and J 3 bases; bases outside gene matches: 5. Germline CDR1 is KGHSH and CDR2 is LQKENI. The CDR3 loop is CASSRTGVGANVLTF. DNA of the CDR3: TGTGCCAGCTCCCGTACAGGGGTTGGGGCCAACGTCCTGACTTTC.

This clonotype was counted a few times. The V and J genes are TRBV29-1 and TRBJ1-1; 7 nucleotides match TRBD1. Germline-derived CDR1 and CDR2 are SQVTM and ANQGSEA. With V trimmed by 1 base and J by 1 base, 3 bases remained unmatched. CDR3 length: 14 residues. CDR3 bases: TGCAGCGTTGAAGTCAGGGGGAAGAACACTGAAGCTTTCTTT. Translated, it gives CSVEVRGKNTEAFF.

This clonotype has a handful of counts. This rearrangement joins TRBV20-1 to TRBJ2-2; unclear D gene. CDR1 and CDR2 from the germline V gene are DFQATT and SNEGSKA (reference sequence). The CDR3 consists of 11 residues. Trimming took 6 bases from V and 6 from J, leaving 8 bases between them. The CDR3 region has the DNA TGCAGTGCCGGGCGCGCCGGGGAGCTGTTTTTT. This gives the protein CSAGRAGELFF.